The T cell receptor (beta chain) described here comes from a study of regulatory T cells in long-lasting Graves disease. Trimming took 3 bases from V and 1 from J, leaving 9 bases between them. The CDR3 extends over 15 amino acids. CDR1 LNHDA and CDR2 SQIVND come from the germline V gene (reference sequence). The authors built TCR beta libraries using iRepertoire HTBI primers and Arm-PCR of CDR3 regions. Under the authors' procedure: Spanning all samples, the identified segments comprised some 62 TRBV and fewer than 15 TRBJ. Via MiXCR, TCRdb re-called the multiplex PCR reads, giving one row per CDR3 protein. The V and J calls shown here were made by TCRdb, not taken from the authors' results. The data hold hundreds of thousands of distinct CDR3 sequences, with about 16% observed a single time. Described time point: newly diagnosed GD, antithyroid drugs for less than 3 months. PBMC RNA was the source of the TCR library.

The same data also went into a second study, on T cells in Graves' hyperthyroidism and ophthalmopathy. That study reports: HTBI primers were employed in a first-round RT-PCR of the TCR CDR3. Blood also showed most of the thyroid clonotypes that were expanded above 0.001.

Source: peripheral blood mononuclear cells (PBMCs), taken at new diagnosis, from a patient treated with antithyroid drugs. The origin of this receptor is a man aged 18 to 29 with Graves disease. The V call is TRBV19, the J call TRBJ2-2, with D unresolved. The CDR3: CASSIQGGNTGELFF. The CDR3 region has the DNA TGTGCCAGTAGTATTCAAGGTGGGAACACCGGGGAGCTGTTTTTT.